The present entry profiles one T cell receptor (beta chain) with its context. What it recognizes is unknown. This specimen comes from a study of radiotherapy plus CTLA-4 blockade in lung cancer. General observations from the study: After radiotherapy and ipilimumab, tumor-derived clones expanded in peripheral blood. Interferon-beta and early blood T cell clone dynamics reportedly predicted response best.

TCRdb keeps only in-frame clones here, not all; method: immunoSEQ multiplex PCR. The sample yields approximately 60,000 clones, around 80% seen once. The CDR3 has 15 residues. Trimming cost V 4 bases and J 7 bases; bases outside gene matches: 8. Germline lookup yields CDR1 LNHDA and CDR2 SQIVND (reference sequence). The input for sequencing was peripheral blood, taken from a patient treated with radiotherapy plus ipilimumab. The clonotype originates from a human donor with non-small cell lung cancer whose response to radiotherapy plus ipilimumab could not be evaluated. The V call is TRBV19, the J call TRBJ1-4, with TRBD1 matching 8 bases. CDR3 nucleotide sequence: TGTGCCAGTAGTAGTGGGGACAGGAGAATTGAAAAACTGTTTTTT. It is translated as CASSSGDRRIEKLFF.